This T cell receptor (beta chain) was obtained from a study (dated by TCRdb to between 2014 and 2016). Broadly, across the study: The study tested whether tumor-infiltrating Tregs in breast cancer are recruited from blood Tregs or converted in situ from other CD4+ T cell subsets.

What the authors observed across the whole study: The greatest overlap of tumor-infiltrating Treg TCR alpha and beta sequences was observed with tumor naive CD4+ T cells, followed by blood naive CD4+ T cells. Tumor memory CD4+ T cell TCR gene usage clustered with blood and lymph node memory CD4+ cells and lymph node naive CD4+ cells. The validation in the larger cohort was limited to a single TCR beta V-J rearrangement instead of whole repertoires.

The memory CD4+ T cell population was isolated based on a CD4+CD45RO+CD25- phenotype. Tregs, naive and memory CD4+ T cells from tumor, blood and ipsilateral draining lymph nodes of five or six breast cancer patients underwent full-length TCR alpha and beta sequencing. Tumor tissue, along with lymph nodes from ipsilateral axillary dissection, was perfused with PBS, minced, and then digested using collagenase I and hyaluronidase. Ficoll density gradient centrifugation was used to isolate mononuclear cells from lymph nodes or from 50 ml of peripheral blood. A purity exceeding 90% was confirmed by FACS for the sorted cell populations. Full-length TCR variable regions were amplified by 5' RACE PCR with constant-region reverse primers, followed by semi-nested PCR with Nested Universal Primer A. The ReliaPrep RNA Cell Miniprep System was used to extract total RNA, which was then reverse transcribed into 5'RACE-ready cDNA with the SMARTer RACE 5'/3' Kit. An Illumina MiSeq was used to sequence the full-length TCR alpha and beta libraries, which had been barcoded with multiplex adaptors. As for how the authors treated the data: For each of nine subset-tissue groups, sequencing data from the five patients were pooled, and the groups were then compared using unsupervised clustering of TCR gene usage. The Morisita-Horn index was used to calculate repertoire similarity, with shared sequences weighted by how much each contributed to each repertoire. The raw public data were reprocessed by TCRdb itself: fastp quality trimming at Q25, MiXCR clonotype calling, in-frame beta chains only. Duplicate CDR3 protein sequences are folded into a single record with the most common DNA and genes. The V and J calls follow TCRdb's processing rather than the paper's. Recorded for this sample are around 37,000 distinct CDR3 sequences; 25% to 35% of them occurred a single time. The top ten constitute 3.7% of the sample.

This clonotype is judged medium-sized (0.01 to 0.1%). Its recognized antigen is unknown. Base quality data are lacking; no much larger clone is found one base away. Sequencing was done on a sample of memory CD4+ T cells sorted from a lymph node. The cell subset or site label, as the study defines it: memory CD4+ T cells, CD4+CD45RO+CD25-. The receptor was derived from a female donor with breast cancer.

The DNA is as follows: TGTGCCAGCAGCTTTTCGTCAGTCCAAGAGACCCAGTACTTC. Its protein product is CASSFSSVQETQYF. The rearrangement combines TRBV7-9 with TRBJ2-5; the D segment cannot be called with confidence. The CDR3 numbers 14 residues from cysteine through phenylalanine. Only CDR3 DNA is held: 42 bases, read in frame from base 1. Per the germline V gene (reference sequence), SEHNR is the CDR1 and FQNEAQ is the CDR2. Cut back by 3 bases and 1 base, the V and J ends lie 9 bases apart.